The present T cell receptor beta chain was sequenced within a study of metastatic and nonmetastatic thyroid tumors. Background on the study: Malignant and benign thyroid patients had repertoires compared in peripheral blood and tumor or nodule tissue.

No patient received treatment before thyroid surgery. This clone appeared many times. Its antigen is still unknown. Per the original methods: In papillary thyroid cancer, a distant-metastasis classifier was built using CDR3 differences across clinicopathological groups. MiXCR re-clonotyped the PCR reads for TCRdb. These V and J calls are TCRdb output, not the study's own analysis. The table includes around 37,000 clones, 20% to 30% detected once. CDR3 length: 14 amino acids. Germline CDR1 is SNHLY and CDR2 is FYNNEI. V was cut by 11 bases and J by 6 bases, with 19 bases left in between. Findings and limits, study-wide: For both blood and tumor, malignant thyroid tumors reportedly showed significantly higher TCR beta diversity than benign nodules did.

The rearrangement links TRBV2 to TRBJ1-4; TRBD1 might be the D (6 bases). Sample: tumor tissue. The sequence was collected from a female donor with papillary thyroid cancer or a benign thyroid nodule (not recorded which). Some clones in this sample may be carry-over from other donors' samples. The CDR3 loop reads CASLRPGVDEKLFF. CDR3 DNA sequence: TGTGCCTCGCTCCGGCCAGGGGTGGATGAAAAACTGTTTTTT.